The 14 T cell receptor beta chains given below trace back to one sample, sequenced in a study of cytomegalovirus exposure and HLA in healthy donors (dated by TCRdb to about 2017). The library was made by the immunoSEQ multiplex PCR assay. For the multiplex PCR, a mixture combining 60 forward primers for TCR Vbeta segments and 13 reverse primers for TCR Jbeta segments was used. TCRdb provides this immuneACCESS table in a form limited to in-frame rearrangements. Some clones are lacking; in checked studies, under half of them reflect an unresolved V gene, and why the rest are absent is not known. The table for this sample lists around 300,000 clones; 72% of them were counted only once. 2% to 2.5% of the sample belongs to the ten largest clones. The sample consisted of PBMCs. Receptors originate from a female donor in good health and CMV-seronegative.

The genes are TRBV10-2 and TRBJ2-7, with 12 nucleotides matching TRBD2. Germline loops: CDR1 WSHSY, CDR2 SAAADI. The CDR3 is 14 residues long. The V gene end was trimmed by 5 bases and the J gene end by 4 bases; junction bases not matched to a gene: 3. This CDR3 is CASSPSGRVYEQYF. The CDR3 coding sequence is TGCGCCAGCAGTCCTAGCGGGAGGGTGTACGAGCAGTACTTC.

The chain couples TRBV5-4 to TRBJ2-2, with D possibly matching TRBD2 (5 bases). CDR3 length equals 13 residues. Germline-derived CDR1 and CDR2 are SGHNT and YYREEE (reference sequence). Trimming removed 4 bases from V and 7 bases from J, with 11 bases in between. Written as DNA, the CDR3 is TGTGCCAGCAGCCTCGGACTGGTCGGGGAGCTGTTTTTT. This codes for CASSLGLVGELFF.

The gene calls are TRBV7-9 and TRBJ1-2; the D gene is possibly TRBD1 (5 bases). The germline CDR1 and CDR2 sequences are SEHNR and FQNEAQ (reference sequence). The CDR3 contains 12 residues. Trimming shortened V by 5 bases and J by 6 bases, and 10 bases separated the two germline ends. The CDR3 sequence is CASSRLGDGYTF. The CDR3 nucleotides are TGTGCCAGCAGCCGATTAGGGGATGGCTACACCTTC.

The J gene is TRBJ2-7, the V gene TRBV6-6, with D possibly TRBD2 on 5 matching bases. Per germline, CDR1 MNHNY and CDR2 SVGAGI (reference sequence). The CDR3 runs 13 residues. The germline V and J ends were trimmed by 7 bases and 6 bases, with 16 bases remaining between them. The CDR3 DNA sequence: TGTGCCAGCACCGCCAGCGGTGCCCTCGAGCAGTACTTC. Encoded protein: CASTASGALEQYF.

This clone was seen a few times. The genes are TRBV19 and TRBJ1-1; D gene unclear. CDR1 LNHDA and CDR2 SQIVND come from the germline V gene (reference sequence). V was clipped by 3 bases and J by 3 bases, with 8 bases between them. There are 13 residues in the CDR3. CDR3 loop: CASSMKEYTEAFF. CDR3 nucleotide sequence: TGTGCCAGTAGTATGAAGGAGTACACTGAAGCTTTCTTT.

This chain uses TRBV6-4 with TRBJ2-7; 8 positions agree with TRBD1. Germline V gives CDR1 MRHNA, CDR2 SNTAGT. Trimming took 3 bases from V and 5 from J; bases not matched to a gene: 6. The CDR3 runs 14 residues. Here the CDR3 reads CASSDLDRVDEQYF. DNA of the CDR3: TGTGCCAGCAGTGATTTGGACAGGGTCGACGAGCAGTACTTC.

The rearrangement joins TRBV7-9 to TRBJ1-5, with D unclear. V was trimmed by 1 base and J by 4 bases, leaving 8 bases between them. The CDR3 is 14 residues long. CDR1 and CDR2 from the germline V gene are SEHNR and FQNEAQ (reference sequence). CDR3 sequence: CASSLGGVNQPQHF. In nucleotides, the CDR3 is TGTGCCAGCAGCTTAGGCGGAGTTAATCAGCCCCAGCATTTT.

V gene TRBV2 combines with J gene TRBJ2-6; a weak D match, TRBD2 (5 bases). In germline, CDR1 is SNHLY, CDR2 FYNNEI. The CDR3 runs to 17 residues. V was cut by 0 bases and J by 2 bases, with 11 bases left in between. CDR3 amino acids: CASSEAPPGAGANVLTF. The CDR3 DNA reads TGTGCCAGCAGTGAAGCGCCTCCCGGGGCTGGGGCCAACGTCCTGACTTTC.

Here the CDR3 DNA reads TGTGCCAGCGGAGACAGGAGCGGTGGCCAGCCCCAGCATTTT. This codes for CASGDRSGGQPQHF. The V and J genes are TRBV2 and TRBJ1-5, with D perhaps TRBD1 (6 bases). The CDR3 has 14 residues. The germline gives CDR1 SNHLY, CDR2 FYNNEI. V was shortened by 8 bases and J by 7 bases, with 18 bases between the two germline ends.

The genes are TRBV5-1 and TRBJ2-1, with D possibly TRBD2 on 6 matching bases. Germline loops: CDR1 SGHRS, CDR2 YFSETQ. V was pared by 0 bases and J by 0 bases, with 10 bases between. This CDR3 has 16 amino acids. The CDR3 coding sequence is TGCGCCAGCAGCTTGGTGTACGGGAGCTCCTACAATGAGCAGTTCTTC. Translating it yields CASSLVYGSSYNEQFF. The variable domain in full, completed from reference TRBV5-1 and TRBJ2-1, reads KAGVTQTPRYLIKTRGQQVTLSCSPISGHRSVSWYQQTPGQGLQFLFEYFSETQRNKGNFPGRFSGRQFSNSRSEMNVSTLELGDSALYLCASSLVYGSSYNEQFFGPGTRLTVL.

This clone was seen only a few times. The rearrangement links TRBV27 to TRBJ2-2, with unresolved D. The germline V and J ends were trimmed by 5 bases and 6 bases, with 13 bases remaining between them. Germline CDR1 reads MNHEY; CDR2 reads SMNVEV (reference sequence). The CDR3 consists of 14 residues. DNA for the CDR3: TGTGCCAGCAGTCGCAACCTGGGCGCCGGGGAGCTGTTTTTT. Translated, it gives CASSRNLGAGELFF.

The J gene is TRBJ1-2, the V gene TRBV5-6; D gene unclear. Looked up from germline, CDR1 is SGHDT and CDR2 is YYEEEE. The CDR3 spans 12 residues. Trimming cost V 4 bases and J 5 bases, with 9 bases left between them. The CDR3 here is CASSTDKYGYTF. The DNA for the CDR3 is TGTGCCAGCAGCACCGACAAGTATGGCTACACCTTC.

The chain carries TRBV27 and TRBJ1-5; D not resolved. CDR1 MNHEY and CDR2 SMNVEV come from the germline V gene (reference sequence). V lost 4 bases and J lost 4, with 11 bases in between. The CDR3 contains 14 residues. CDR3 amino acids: CASSSSNSNQPQHF. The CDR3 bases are TGTGCCAGCAGTTCGTCGAACTCAAATCAGCCCCAGCATTTT.

The chain's CDR3 is CAISDGGRGYGYTF. In DNA form, the CDR3 reads TGTGCCATCAGTGACGGGGGAAGGGGCTATGGCTACACCTTC. This rearrangement joins TRBV10-3 to TRBJ1-2; maybe TRBD1 (5 bases). The CDR3 length is 14 residues. Trimming pared 3 bases from V and 4 bases from J, leaving 12 bases between. CDR1 ENHRY and CDR2 SYGVKD come from the germline V gene.